This T cell receptor beta chain derives from a study of response to subunit inactivated influenza vaccine. The CDR3 extends over 12 amino acids. The V and J ends lost 4 bases and 11 bases, in that order; junction bases with no gene match: 7. Germline CDR1 reads SNHLY; CDR2 reads FYNNEI. Each CDR3 protein gets one entry after TCRdb re-called the RT-PCR reads with MiXCR. The sample shows under 850,000 distinct CDR3 sequences, less than 20% of them seen only once. Study-level findings and limits: Each seasonal influenza vaccination recruits few new T cells, the authors suggested.

This clonotype was counted between two and nine times. What it binds is not known. The material sequenced was PBMCs from blood, taken 4 to 6 days after vaccination. This receptor was obtained from a man aged 50 to 60 who received an inactivated influenza vaccine. The J gene is TRBJ1-1, the V gene TRBV2, with TRBD1 identical over 7 bases. The CDR3 nucleotides are TGTGCCAGCAGTGTGGGACAGTCGGAGGCTTTCTTT. Amino acids: CASSVGQSEAFF.